These 15 T cell receptor beta chains were all obtained from the same sample, sequenced in a study of EBV T-cell therapy then PD-1 blockade in nasopharyngeal carcinoma. The antigens these receptors bind are not known. Time point of the sample: 266 days after commencement of treatment, after nivolumab therapy. Treatment meaning: AdE1-LMPpoly-expanded autologous EBV-specific T-cell therapy followed by anti-PD-1 nivolumab. Profiling relied on immunoSEQ multiplex PCR, and the TCRdb table lists in-frame clones only, not all of them. The sample has over 20,000 clones, 84% seen once. Sample: CD8+ T cells from blood, taken around day 260 from a patient whose treatment included autologous EBV-specific T cells and nivolumab. These receptors were taken from a man aged 35 to 55 with nasopharyngeal carcinoma.

CDR3 sequence (DNA): TGTGCCAGCAGCTTGGCAGGCGATACACCCCTCCACTTT. Encoded protein: CASSLAGDTPLHF. The rearrangement links TRBV5-6 to TRBJ1-6, with D unresolved. Trimming pared 0 bases from V and 11 bases from J, leaving 9 bases between. The length of the CDR3 is 13 residues. Germline CDR1 SGHDT, CDR2 YYEEEE.

The chain employs TRBV6-5 and TRBJ2-1; weak D call: TRBD1 (6 bases). CDR1 and CDR2 from the germline V gene are MNHEY and SVGAGI. The CDR3 has 15 amino acids. Between the trimmed V and J ends, which lost 6 bases and 6 bases, there was a span of 18 bases. CDR3 nucleotide sequence: TGTGCCAGCAGCTGGGGCGACACAGGGCTCAATGAGCAGTTCTTC. Its translation: CASSWGDTGLNEQFF.

The CDR3 region has the DNA TGTGCCAGCAGTCCGGGGCTTAACTATGGCTACACCTTC. Translated: CASSPGLNYGYTF. This sequence joins TRBV28 and TRBJ1-2; possibly TRBD1 for D (5 bases). CDR1 is MDHEN and CDR2 is SYDVKM in the germline V gene. V was trimmed by 5 bases and J by 1 base, leaving 8 bases between them. The CDR3 is 13 residues long.

Note on this clone: One base separates it from a far larger clone, so it is likely a read error. This chain uses TRBV28 with TRBJ2-7, with 8 bases lining up with TRBD1. Germline V gene lookup returns CDR1 MDHEN and CDR2 SYDVKM. This CDR3 is 15 amino acids long. CDR3: CASCLEQGANDEQYF. Here the CDR3 DNA reads TGTGCCAGCTGTTTAGAGCAGGGGGCGAACGACGAGCAGTACTTC.

V gene TRBV6-5 combines with J gene TRBJ2-1; 11 bases are shared with TRBD1. The CDR3 totals 16 residues. The germline V gene encodes CDR1 MNHEY and CDR2 SVGAGI. Losses at the gene ends were 0 bases for V and 9 bases for J; bases not matched to a gene: 7. CDR3 sequence reads: CASSYSRDRGFLEQFF. The CDR3 DNA is TGTGCCAGCAGTTACTCGAGGGACAGGGGGTTCCTTGAGCAGTTCTTC.

The CDR3 protein is CASSTSGLAVNTGELFF. CDR3 DNA: TGTGCCAGCAGCACCTCCGGACTAGCGGTTAACACCGGGGAGCTGTTTTTT. The gene calls are TRBV9 and TRBJ2-2; 10 bases are a match to TRBD2. This CDR3 is 17 amino acids long. Germline-derived CDR1 and CDR2 are SGDLS and YYNGEE. V shed 4 bases, J shed 2 bases, and the junction held 8 bases outside the gene matches.

V usage is TRBV27 and J usage is TRBJ2-1; possibly TRBD1 for D (6 bases). V dropped 2 bases and J dropped 2 bases, with 13 bases sitting between them. This CDR3 contains 16 residues. Germline values: CDR1 MNHEY, CDR2 SMNVEV (reference sequence). In DNA form, the CDR3 reads TGTGCCAGCAGTTTAGTATCAGGGGTAGCCTACAATGAGCAGTTCTTC. Protein product: CASSLVSGVAYNEQFF.

This chain links TRBV27 with TRBJ1-1; a possible D gene is TRBD1 (5 bases). Trimming stripped 7 bases from V and 1 base from J, with 7 bases between. Germline V gene sequence: CDR1 MNHEY, CDR2 SMNVEV (reference sequence). The CDR3 is made up of 12 amino acids. The CDR3 coding sequence is TGTGCCAGCATGGGGGGGAACACTGAAGCTTTCTTT. This gives the protein CASMGGNTEAFF.

About this clone itself: The junction departs from the called germline gene at one end, perhaps through a read error. The same CDR3 also results from other DNA sequences found in this sample. The rearrangement joins TRBV25-1 to TRBJ1-5; tentatively, D is TRBD1 (6 bases). CDR1 is MGHDK, CDR2 SYGVNS, per germline. CDR3 size: 15 residues. CDR3 nucleotide sequence: TGCGCCAGCAGTGATGAGGGGGGAAACAATCAGCCCCAGCATTTT. It encodes CASSDEGGNNQPQHF.

The chain uses TRBV9 and TRBJ2-2; D unclear. Germline-derived CDR1 and CDR2 are SGDLS and YYNGEE. V gave up 3 bases and J gave up 1 base, with 7 bases separating them. The CDR3 consists of 14 residues. The CDR3 DNA reads as TGTGCCAGCAGCGCAGACTGGAACACCGGGGAGCTGTTTTTT. Translation: CASSADWNTGELFF.

The V and J genes are TRBV10-1 and TRBJ2-1; TRBD1 or TRBD2 may be the D gene (5 bases each). CDR1 and CDR2 (germline): WNHNN, SYGVQD (reference sequence). The CDR3 is 18 residues long. With 10 bases removed from V and 0 bases from J, the gap between germline ends came to 25 bases. For the CDR3, the DNA is TGCGCCATCTCTGCCTATCCGAGGGGCTACAGCTCCTACAATGAGCAGTTCTTC. Protein sequence: CAISAYPRGYSSYNEQFF.

The chain links TRBV3-1 (or the pseudogene TRBV3-2) to TRBJ2-7; 9 bases fit TRBD1. The CDR3 is made up of 17 amino acids. V gave up 4 bases and J gave up 1 base; unmatched junction bases: 11. Germline V gene data show CDR1 as LGHDT and CDR2 as YNNKEL (reference sequence). CDR3 nucleotides: TGTGCCAGCAGCCGAGAACTGACCGGGACAGGGTCCTACGAGCAGTACTTC. Translating gives CASSRELTGTGSYEQYF.

The chain has TRBV6-2 or TRBV6-3 and TRBJ1-1; a possible D gene is TRBD1 (6 bases). V dropped 6 bases and J dropped 4 bases, with 9 bases sitting between them. This CDR3 is built from 12 residues. Germline V CDR1 and CDR2: MNHEY, SVGEGT. The CDR3 nucleotides read TGTGCCAGCAGCGGAGGGGGCACTGAAGCTTTCTTT. Translation: CASSGGGTEAFF.

This rearrangement joins TRBV3-1 (or the pseudogene TRBV3-2) to TRBJ1-6; maybe TRBD1 (5 bases). V was trimmed by 0 bases and J by 8 bases, leaving 11 bases between them. This CDR3 contains 15 residues. The germline V gene encodes CDR1 LGHDT and CDR2 YNNKEL (reference sequence). The DNA for the CDR3 is TGTGCCAGCAGCCAAGATGGGGGTGGGGATTCACCCCTCCACTTT. Translation: CASSQDGGGDSPLHF.

V usage is TRBV7-8 and J usage is TRBJ2-7, with 8 bases fitting TRBD1. This CDR3 is built from 15 residues. V was pared by 5 bases and J by 2 bases, with 8 bases of the junction left unmatched. The germline V gene encodes CDR1 SGHVS and CDR2 FQNEAQ. CDR3 in DNA: TGTGCCAGCAGCCTGGACCGGGACAGGACCTACGAGCAGTACTTC. Protein: CASSLDRDRTYEQYF.